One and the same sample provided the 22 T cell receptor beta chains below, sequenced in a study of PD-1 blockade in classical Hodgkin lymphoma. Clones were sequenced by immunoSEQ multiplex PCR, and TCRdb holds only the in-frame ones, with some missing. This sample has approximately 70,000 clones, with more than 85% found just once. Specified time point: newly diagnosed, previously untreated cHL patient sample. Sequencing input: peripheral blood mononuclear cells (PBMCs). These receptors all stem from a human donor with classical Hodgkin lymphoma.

CDR3 residues: CASSPPYALNTEAFF. In nucleotides, the CDR3 is TGTGCCAGTAGTCCGCCTTACGCCCTGAACACTGAAGCTTTCTTT. The V call is TRBV19, the J call TRBJ1-1; D remains unclear. Germline V gene data show CDR1 as LNHDA and CDR2 as SQIVND (reference sequence). The CDR3 totals 15 residues. V lost 5 bases and J lost 0, with 13 bases in between.

The CDR3 sequence: CATVRGTTNEKLFF. The DNA of the CDR3 is TGTGCCACCGTCAGGGGGACAACTAATGAAAAACTGTTTTTT. The V call is TRBV28, the J call TRBJ1-4; 7 nucleotides align to TRBD1. With V trimmed by 10 bases and J by 0 bases, 5 bases remained unmatched. This CDR3 comprises 14 residues. Germline loops: CDR1 MDHEN, CDR2 SYDVKM.

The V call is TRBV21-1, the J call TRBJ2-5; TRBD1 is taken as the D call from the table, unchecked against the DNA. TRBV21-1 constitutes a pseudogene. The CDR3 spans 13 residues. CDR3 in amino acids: CASRQVTQETQYF. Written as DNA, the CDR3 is TGTGCCAGCAGACAGGTAACCCAAGAGACCCAGTACTTC.

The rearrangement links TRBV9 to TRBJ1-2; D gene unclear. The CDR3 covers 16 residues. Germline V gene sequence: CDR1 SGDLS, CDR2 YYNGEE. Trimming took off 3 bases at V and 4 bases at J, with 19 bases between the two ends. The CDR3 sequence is CASSAQEGFSSYGYTF. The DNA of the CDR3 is TGTGCCAGCAGCGCGCAGGAAGGGTTTAGTAGCTATGGCTACACCTTC. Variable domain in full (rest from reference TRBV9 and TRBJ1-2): DSGVTQTPKHLITATGQRVTLRCSPRSGDLSVYWYQQSLDQGLQFLIQYYNGEERAKGNILERFSAQQFPDLHSELNLSSLELGDSALYFCASSAQEGFSSYGYTFGSGTRLTVV.

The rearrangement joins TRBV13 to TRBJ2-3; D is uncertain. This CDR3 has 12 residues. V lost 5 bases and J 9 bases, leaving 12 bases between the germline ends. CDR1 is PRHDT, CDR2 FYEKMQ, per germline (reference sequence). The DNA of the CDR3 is TGTGCCAGCAGCCATAGCCTGGGGACGCAGTATTTT. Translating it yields CASSHSLGTQYF.

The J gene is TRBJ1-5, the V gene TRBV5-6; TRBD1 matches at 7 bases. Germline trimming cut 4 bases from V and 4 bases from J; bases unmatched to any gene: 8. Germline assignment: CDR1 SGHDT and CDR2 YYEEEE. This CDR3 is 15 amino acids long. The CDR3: CASSLLDRANQPQHF. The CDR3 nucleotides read TGTGCCAGCAGCCTTTTAGACAGGGCGAATCAGCCCCAGCATTTT.

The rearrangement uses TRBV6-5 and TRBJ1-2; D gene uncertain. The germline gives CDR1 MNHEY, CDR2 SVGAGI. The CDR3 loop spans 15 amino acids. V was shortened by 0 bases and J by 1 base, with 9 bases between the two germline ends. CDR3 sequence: CASSYSRWVNYGYTF. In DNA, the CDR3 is TGTGCCAGCAGTTACTCGAGGTGGGTTAACTATGGCTACACCTTC.

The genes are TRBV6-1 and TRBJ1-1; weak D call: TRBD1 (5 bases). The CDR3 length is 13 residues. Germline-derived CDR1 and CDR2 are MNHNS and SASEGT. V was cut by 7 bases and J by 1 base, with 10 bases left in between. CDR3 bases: TGTGCCAGCACCAGACAGACGAACACTGAAGCTTTCTTT. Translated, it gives CASTRQTNTEAFF.

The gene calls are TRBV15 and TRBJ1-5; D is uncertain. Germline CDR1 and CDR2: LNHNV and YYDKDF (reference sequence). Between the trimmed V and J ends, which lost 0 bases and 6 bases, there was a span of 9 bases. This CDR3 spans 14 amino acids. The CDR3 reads CATSREGGVQPQHF. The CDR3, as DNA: TGTGCCACCAGCAGAGAGGGCGGGGTTCAGCCCCAGCATTTT.

This CDR3 reads CASSQEPNLNTEAFF. The CDR3 region has the DNA TGTGCCAGCAGCCAAGAACCGAATTTGAACACTGAAGCTTTCTTT. The rearrangement joins TRBV14 to TRBJ1-1; unclear D gene. The CDR3 extends over 15 amino acids. CDR1 SGHDN and CDR2 FVKESK come from the germline V gene. V dropped 0 bases and J dropped 0 bases, with 8 bases sitting between them.

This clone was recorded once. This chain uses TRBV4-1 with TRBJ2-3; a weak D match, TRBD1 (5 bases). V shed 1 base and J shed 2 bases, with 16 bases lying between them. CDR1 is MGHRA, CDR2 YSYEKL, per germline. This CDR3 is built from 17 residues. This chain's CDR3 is CASSQGPQGTVTDTQYF. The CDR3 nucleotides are TGCGCCAGCAGCCAAGGCCCCCAGGGTACGGTCACAGATACGCAGTATTTT.

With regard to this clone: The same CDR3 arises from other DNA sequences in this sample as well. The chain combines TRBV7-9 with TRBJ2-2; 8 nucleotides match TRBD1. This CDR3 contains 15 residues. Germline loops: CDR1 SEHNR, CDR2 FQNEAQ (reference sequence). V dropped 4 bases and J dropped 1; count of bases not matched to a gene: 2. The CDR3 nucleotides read TGTGCCAGCAGCTCCGGACAGGGGAACACCGGGGAGCTGTTTTTT. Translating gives CASSSGQGNTGELFF.

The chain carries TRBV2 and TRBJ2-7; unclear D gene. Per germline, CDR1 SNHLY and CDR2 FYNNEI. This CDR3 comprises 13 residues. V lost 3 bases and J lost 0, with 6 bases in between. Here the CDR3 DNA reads TGTGCCAGCAGTGATTGGCACTCCTACGAGCAGTACTTC. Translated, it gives CASSDWHSYEQYF.

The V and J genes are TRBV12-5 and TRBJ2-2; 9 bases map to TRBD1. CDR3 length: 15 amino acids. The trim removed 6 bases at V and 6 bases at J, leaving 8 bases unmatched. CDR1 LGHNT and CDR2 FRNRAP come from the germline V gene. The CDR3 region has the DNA TGTGCTAGTGGAACGGGACAGGGAGGCGCCGGGGAGCTGTTTTTT. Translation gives CASGTGQGGAGELFF. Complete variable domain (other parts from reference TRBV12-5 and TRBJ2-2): DARVTQTPRHKVTEMGQEVTMRCQPILGHNTVFWYRQTMMQGLELLAYFRNRAPLDDSGMPKDRFSAEMPDATLATLKIQPSEPRDSAVYFCASGTGQGGAGELFFGEGSRLTVL.

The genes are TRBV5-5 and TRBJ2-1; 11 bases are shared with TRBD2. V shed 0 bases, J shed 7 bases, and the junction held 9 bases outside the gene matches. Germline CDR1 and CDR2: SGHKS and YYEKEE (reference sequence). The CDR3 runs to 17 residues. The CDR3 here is CASSLAYTSGRGNEQFF. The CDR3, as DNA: TGTGCCAGCAGCTTGGCCTATACTAGCGGGAGAGGAAATGAGCAGTTCTTC.

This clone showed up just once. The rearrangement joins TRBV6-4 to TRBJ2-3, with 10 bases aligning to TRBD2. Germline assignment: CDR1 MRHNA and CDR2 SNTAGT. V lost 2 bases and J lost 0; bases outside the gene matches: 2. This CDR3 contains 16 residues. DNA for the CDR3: TGTGCCAGCAGTGACGCAGCGGGAGGGAGCACAGATACGCAGTATTTT. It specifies CASSDAAGGSTDTQYF.

The CDR3 DNA reads as TGTGCCAGCAGCTCTAGCCCCAGCCTGGGGGCCGGGGAGCTGTTTTTT. Residues: CASSSSPSLGAGELFF. The chain employs TRBV7-2 and TRBJ2-2; D tentatively reads TRBD1 or TRBD2 (5 bases each). Germline V gene sequence: CDR1 SGHTA, CDR2 FQGNSA. The CDR3 has 16 residues. V was clipped by 4 bases and J by 6 bases, with 18 bases between them. Together with reference TRBV7-2 and TRBJ2-2, the CDR3 gives the full variable domain: GAGVSQSPSNKVTEKGKDVELRCDPISGHTALYWYRQSLGQGLEFLIYFQGNSAPDKSGLPSDRFSAERTGGSVSTLTIQRTQQEDSAVYLCASSSSPSLGAGELFFGEGSRLTVL.

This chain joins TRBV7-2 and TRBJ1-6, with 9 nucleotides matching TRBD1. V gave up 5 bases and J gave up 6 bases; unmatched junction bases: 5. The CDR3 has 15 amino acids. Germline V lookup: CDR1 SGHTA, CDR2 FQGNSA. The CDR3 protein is CASSRTGVGNSPLHF. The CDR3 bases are TGTGCCAGCAGCCGGACAGGGGTGGGTAATTCACCCCTCCACTTT.

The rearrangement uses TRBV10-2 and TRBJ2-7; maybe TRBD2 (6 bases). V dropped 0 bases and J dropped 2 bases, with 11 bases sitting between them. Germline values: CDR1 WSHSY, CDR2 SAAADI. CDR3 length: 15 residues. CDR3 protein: CASSESGTLTYEQYF. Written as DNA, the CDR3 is TGCGCCAGCAGTGAGTCCGGGACTCTAACCTACGAGCAGTACTTC.

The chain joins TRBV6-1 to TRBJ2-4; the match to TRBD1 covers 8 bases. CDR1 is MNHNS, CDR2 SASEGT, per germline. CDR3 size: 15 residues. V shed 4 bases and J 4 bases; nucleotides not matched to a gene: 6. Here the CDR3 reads CASSVGGQGKNIQYF. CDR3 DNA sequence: TGTGCCAGCAGTGTTGGTGGACAGGGTAAAAACATTCAGTACTTC.

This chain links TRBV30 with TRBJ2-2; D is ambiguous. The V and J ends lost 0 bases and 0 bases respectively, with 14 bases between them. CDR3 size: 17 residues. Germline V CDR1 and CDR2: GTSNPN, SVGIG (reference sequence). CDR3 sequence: CAWSVPHPNANTGELFF. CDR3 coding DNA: TGTGCCTGGAGTGTACCCCACCCCAACGCGAACACCGGGGAGCTGTTTTTT.

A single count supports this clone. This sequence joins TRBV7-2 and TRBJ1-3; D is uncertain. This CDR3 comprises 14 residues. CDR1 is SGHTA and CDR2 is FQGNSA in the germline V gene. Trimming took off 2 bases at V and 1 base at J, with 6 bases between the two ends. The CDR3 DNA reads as TGTGCCAGCAGCTTATGGGGATCTGGAAACACCATATATTTT. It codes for CASSLWGSGNTIYF.